This T cell receptor (beta chain) was obtained from a study of blood T cell repertoires in COVID-19. CDR1 SEHNR and CDR2 FQNEAQ come from the germline V gene (reference sequence). With 5 bases removed from V and 1 base from J, the gap between germline ends came to 10 bases. The CDR3 spans 14 residues. Sequenced by immunoSEQ multiplex PCR; TCRdb stores in-frame clones only, minus some. The data hold 180,000 or so clones, with around 85% observed a single time. The receptor was isolated from a man in his forties who had recovered from COVID-19. Sequencing was performed on PBMCs or T cells enriched from blood (not recorded which). The chain is built from TRBV7-9 and TRBJ2-3; D might be TRBD2 (6 bases). The CDR3 loop is CASSPLARTDTQYF. Here the CDR3 DNA reads TGTGCCAGCAGCCCGCTAGCGCGCACAGATACGCAGTATTTT. Looking up the rest from reference TRBV7-9 and TRBJ2-3 gives the full variable domain: DTGVSQNPRHKITKRGQNVTFRCDPISEHNRLYWYRQTLGQGPEFLTYFQNEAQLEKSRLLSDRFSAERPKGSFSTLEIQRTEQGDSAMYLCASSPLARTDTQYFGPGTRLTVL.